Listed here are 29 T cell receptor beta chains from one sample, sequenced in a study of shared clonotypes between healthy human individuals (dated by TCRdb to the early 2020s). Preparation of the library involved the immunoSEQ multiplex PCR assay. This is the immuneACCESS table as TCRdb keeps it, with only in-frame sequences that have V and J called. A part of the clones is gone; compared with another copy, unresolved V genes explain less than half, and the rest is unexplained. This sample gives about 530,000 clones in total; roughly 79% of them show up just once. About 12% of the sample lies in the top ten. The sample taken for sequencing was PBMCs. The receptor source for this set is a woman aged 40 to 50 in good health. Some clones in this sample may be carry-over from other donors' samples.

The V call is TRBV7-6, the J call TRBJ2-1; 9 positions match TRBD2. This CDR3 region has 13 residues. Per germline, CDR1 SGHVS and CDR2 FNYEAQ. The ends lost 8 bases at V and 4 bases at J; junction bases unmatched: 3. CDR3 protein: CASGLAIYNEQFF. Here the CDR3 DNA reads TGTGCCAGCGGACTAGCGATTTACAATGAGCAGTTCTTC.

This clone was recorded only once. V gene TRBV5-6 combines with J gene TRBJ2-1; D tentatively reads TRBD1 or TRBD2 (5 bases each). V lost 4 bases, J lost 4 bases, and 12 bases lay in between. Germline CDR1 is SGHDT and CDR2 is YYEEEE. The CDR3 loop spans 14 amino acids. Written as DNA, the CDR3 is TGTGCCAGCAGCGCCTGGGGGAAATACAATGAGCAGTTCTTC. It specifies CASSAWGKYNEQFF.

This chain connects TRBV4-3 to TRBJ2-2, with 7 nucleotides matching TRBD2. Germline values: CDR1 LGHNA, CDR2 YSLEER. J gave up 1 base and V 0 bases, and 8 bases lay outside the gene matches. The CDR3 length is 18 residues. CDR3 amino acids: CASSQEGAIAGNTGELFF. CDR3 sequence (DNA): TGCGCCAGCAGCCAAGAAGGGGCCATAGCGGGGAACACCGGGGAGCTGTTTTTT.

This chain connects TRBV7-3 to TRBJ2-5; TRBD2 aligns across 13 bases. The CDR3 is 15 residues long. Germline CDR1 and CDR2: SGHTA and FQGTGA. V was clipped by 4 bases and J by 5 bases; unmatched bases: 4. As DNA, the CDR3 is TGTGCCAGCAGCTCTGGACTAGCGGGAGAGGAGACCCAGTACTTC. Residues: CASSSGLAGEETQYF.

The V gene is TRBV9, the J gene TRBJ2-7, with D hard to call. Germline V gene sequence: CDR1 SGDLS, CDR2 YYNGEE. The CDR3 runs 13 residues. Trimming cost V 0 bases and J 6 bases, with 10 bases left between them. CDR3 in DNA: TGTGCCAGCAGCGTAGTATCAGCTTCCGAGCAGTACTTC. Translated: CASSVVSASEQYF.

Turning to this clone: Other DNA sequences in this sample translate to the same CDR3. The rearrangement uses TRBV19 and TRBJ2-3, with 7 bases fitting TRBD1. This CDR3 is 15 amino acids long. V was pared by 1 base and J by 3 bases, with 4 bases of the junction left unmatched. Germline values: CDR1 LNHDA, CDR2 SQIVND (reference sequence). In nucleotides, the CDR3 is TGTGCCAGTAGTATAGGGACAGGCGGGACAGATACGCAGTATTTT. Amino acid sequence: CASSIGTGGTDTQYF.

The J gene is TRBJ2-3, the V gene TRBV30; D not resolved. Germline CDR1 reads GTSNPN; CDR2 reads SVGIG (reference sequence). V lost 5 bases to trimming and J lost 0 bases, with 6 bases between them. The CDR3 loop spans 12 amino acids. The CDR3: CAWDHSTDTQYF. The DNA for the CDR3 is TGTGCCTGGGATCATAGCACAGATACGCAGTATTTT.

The table lists this clone with a few counts. This chain joins TRBV19 and TRBJ1-5, with TRBD1 matching 9 bases. Germline loops: CDR1 LNHDA, CDR2 SQIVND (reference sequence). The ends lost 6 bases at V and 2 bases at J; junction bases unmatched: 8. The length of the CDR3 is 16 residues. CDR3 sequence reads: CASSATGGLGNQPQHF. In DNA form, the CDR3 reads TGTGCCAGTAGCGCAACAGGGGGCCTCGGCAATCAGCCCCAGCATTTT.

The genes are TRBV7-2 and TRBJ2-5; D may match TRBD1 or TRBD2 (6 bases each). This CDR3 region has 17 residues. The V end was cut by 0 bases, the J end by 1 base, with 15 bases between. Per the germline V gene, CDR1 is SGHTA and CDR2 is FQGNSA. Written as DNA, the CDR3 is TGTGCCAGCAGCTTAGCAGGGAGGCCGGGGGCCCAAGAGACCCAGTACTTC. Its translation: CASSLAGRPGAQETQYF.

This clone was seen ten or more times. V usage is TRBV28 and J usage is TRBJ2-7; 7 bases map to TRBD1. V lost 1 base, J lost 6 bases, and 9 bases stayed unmatched. Germline V gives CDR1 MDHEN, CDR2 SYDVKM. The CDR3 contains 15 residues. The CDR3: CASSLLWQGVVEQYF. The CDR3 DNA follows: TGTGCCAGCAGTTTATTATGGCAGGGGGTGGTCGAGCAGTACTTC.

The chain links TRBV2 to TRBJ2-3, with 8 bases that match TRBD1. Per germline, CDR1 SNHLY and CDR2 FYNNEI. J gave up 3 bases and V 4 bases, and 9 bases lay outside the gene matches. The CDR3 is made up of 16 amino acids. The DNA of the CDR3 is TGTGCCAGCAGTGTGGCCGCAGGGGGCGAAACAGATACGCAGTATTTT. It translates to CASSVAAGGETDTQYF.

The CDR3 protein is CASSPGGRGAFF. For the CDR3, the DNA is TGTGCCAGCAGCCCAGGGGGCCGCGGGGCTTTCTTT. The gene calls are TRBV28 and TRBJ1-1, with 8 bases fitting TRBD1. The germline V gene has CDR1 MDHEN and CDR2 SYDVKM. V shed 6 bases, J shed 11 bases, and the junction held 8 bases outside the gene matches. The CDR3 totals 12 residues.

The CDR3 is CATSRDKAGPAEQYF. In DNA, the CDR3 is TGTGCCACCAGCAGAGATAAGGCGGGCCCCGCCGAGCAGTACTTC. The rearrangement links TRBV15 to TRBJ2-7; D perhaps matches TRBD2 (5 bases). Deletions cut 0 bases from V and 6 bases from J, with 15 bases between. CDR1 is LNHNV and CDR2 is YYDKDF in the germline V gene (reference sequence). This CDR3 is 15 amino acids long.

The chain carries TRBV29-1 and TRBJ1-1, with D possibly TRBD1 on 5 matching bases. Germline CDR1 and CDR2: SQVTM and ANQGSEA. V was shortened by 6 bases and J by 11 bases, with 19 bases between the two germline ends. The CDR3 spans 12 residues. CDR3 nucleotide sequence: TGCAGCGTCGGTGGGGAAGACAGTAGGGCTTTCTTT. It specifies CSVGGEDSRAFF.

This clone occurred many times. The gene calls are TRBV6-6 and TRBJ2-1; TRBD2 matches at 9 bases. CDR1 and CDR2 (germline): MNHNY, SVGAGI (reference sequence). This CDR3 contains 15 residues. V lost 2 bases, J lost 11 bases, and 10 bases stayed unmatched. The CDR3, as DNA: TGTGCCAGCAGTTACGTGGGTCTAGCGGGACTTCAGCAGTTCTTC. As protein: CASSYVGLAGLQQFF.

As concerns this clone: A read error is likely here: a far larger clone is one base away. This CDR3 is also generated by other DNA sequences in the sample. V usage is TRBV11-1 and J usage is TRBJ2-7; 7 nucleotides line up with TRBD2. V shed 7 bases and J 2 bases; nucleotides not matched to a gene: 11. Germline CDR1 SGHAT, CDR2 FQDESV (reference sequence). The CDR3 is 15 residues long. The CDR3 protein is CASTTMGGPTYEQYF. CDR3 DNA: TGTGCCAGCACTACAATGGGAGGGCCCACCTACGAGCAGTACTTC.

The chain has TRBV5-1 and TRBJ2-5, with D maybe TRBD2 (5 bases). Trimming cost V 4 bases and J 2 bases, with 15 bases left between them. The germline V gene encodes CDR1 SGHRS and CDR2 YFSETQ. The CDR3 spans 15 residues. The chain's CDR3 is CASSPGLRAQETQYF. CDR3 DNA: TGCGCCAGCAGCCCCGGACTCCGGGCACAAGAGACCCAGTACTTC.

This rearrangement joins TRBV5-4 to TRBJ2-1, with TRBD2 matching over 7 bases. CDR1 is SGHNT, CDR2 YYREEE, per germline (reference sequence). V lost 3 bases, J lost 0 bases, and 9 bases stayed unmatched. The CDR3 runs to 17 residues. As DNA, the CDR3 is TGTGCCAGCAGCTGGGGAGGGGCCCAGAGCTCCTACAATGAGCAGTTCTTC. Translation gives CASSWGGAQSSYNEQFF.

The chain carries TRBV7-2 and TRBJ2-4, with D possibly TRBD1 on 5 matching bases. CDR3 size: 15 residues. V shed 5 bases and J shed 0 bases, with 11 bases lying between them. Germline V CDR1 and CDR2: SGHTA, FQGNSA. CDR3 bases: TGTGCCAGCAGCCTAGGGGCTCTAGCCAAAAACATTCAGTACTTC. Protein sequence: CASSLGALAKNIQYF.

The J gene is TRBJ1-1, the V gene TRBV7-2, with TRBD1 matching over 8 bases. CDR3 size: 15 residues. Per the germline V gene, CDR1 is SGHTA and CDR2 is FQGNSA. J was trimmed by 5 bases and V by 5 bases; bases with no gene match: 10. The CDR3 DNA reads TGTGCCAGCAGCATTTTCGGACAGGGAAGGACTGAAGCTTTCTTT. Translated: CASSIFGQGRTEAFF.

The chain has TRBV2 and TRBJ2-7; D is possibly TRBD2 (7 bases). The CDR3 spans 13 residues. Trimming left V 10 bases short and J 4 bases short, with 17 bases between. Per the germline V gene, CDR1 is SNHLY and CDR2 is FYNNEI. As DNA, the CDR3 is TGTGCCAAGGGGGGACTATCTTCTTACGAGCAGTACTTC. Protein product: CAKGGLSSYEQYF.

V gene TRBV18 combines with J gene TRBJ1-1; TRBD1 matches 7 bases. The CDR3 runs 15 residues. The germline CDR1 and CDR2 sequences are KGHSH and LQKENI. V was clipped by 5 bases and J by 2 bases; unmatched bases: 8. CDR3 protein: CASSTGQGGNTEAFF. In DNA, the CDR3 is TGTGCCAGCTCAACCGGTCAGGGGGGCAACACTGAAGCTTTCTTT.

This clone was recorded only once. The chain carries TRBV5-1 and TRBJ2-3, with 7 bases matching TRBD2. The CDR3 runs 15 residues. V shed 2 bases and J 1 base; nucleotides not matched to a gene: 4. Germline V gene lookup returns CDR1 SGHRS and CDR2 YFSETQ. CDR3 sequence: CASSFAGERTDTQYF. CDR3 nucleotide sequence: TGCGCCAGCAGCTTTGCGGGAGAGCGCACAGATACGCAGTATTTT.

As regards this clone: A read error likely explains this, since a far larger clone differs by one base. This chain links TRBV12-5 with TRBJ1-1; D uncertain. This CDR3 is 12 amino acids long. Germline V gene sequence: CDR1 LGHNT, CDR2 FRNRAP. Trimming left V 6 bases short and J 6 bases short, with 11 bases between. CDR3 sequence reads: CASGYYRSEAFF. CDR3 bases: TGTGCTAGTGGCTACTACAGATCTGAAGCTTTCTTT.

The chain is built from TRBV10-3 and TRBJ2-3; no clear D gene. This CDR3 is built from 14 residues. CDR1 is ENHRY and CDR2 is SYGVKD in the germline V gene. Trimming cost V 3 bases and J 4 bases, with 11 bases left between them. This CDR3 is CAISEVSPADTQYF. The CDR3 bases are TGTGCCATCAGTGAAGTGTCACCGGCAGATACGCAGTATTTT.

The J gene is TRBJ2-7, the V gene TRBV28; 7 nucleotides line up with TRBD2. The CDR3 has 16 residues. J was trimmed by 1 base and V by 4 bases; bases with no gene match: 10. From germline, CDR1 is MDHEN and CDR2 SYDVKM. The CDR3 is CASSSQPGLPSYEQYF. In DNA, the CDR3 is TGTGCCAGCAGTTCCCAGCCGGGACTACCTTCCTACGAGCAGTACTTC.

The chain joins TRBV5-8 to TRBJ2-3; TRBD1 or TRBD2 may be the D gene (7 bases each). CDR3 length: 17 residues. Germline V gene lookup returns CDR1 SGHTS and CDR2 YDEGEE. V shed 4 bases and J shed 4 bases, with 22 bases lying between them. In DNA form, the CDR3 reads TGTGCCAGCAGCCCCCCTCCAGGGGGGGCTGGGGCAGATACGCAGTATTTT. Translation: CASSPPPGGAGADTQYF.

The chain recombines TRBV28 with TRBJ2-2, with D perhaps TRBD1 or TRBD2 (5 bases each). CDR1 MDHEN and CDR2 SYDVKM come from the germline V gene. The CDR3 sequence is 16 residues long. Trimming cost V 0 bases and J 6 bases, with 14 bases left between them. CDR3 nucleotide sequence: TGTGCCAGCAGTTTATGGGACTTATTGGGGGCCGGGGAGCTGTTTTTT. As protein: CASSLWDLLGAGELFF.

This rearrangement joins TRBV11-2 to TRBJ2-3, with 10 bases aligning to TRBD1. The CDR3 consists of 15 residues. Looked up from germline, CDR1 is SGHAT and CDR2 is FQNNGV. After removal of 3 bases from V and 6 bases from J, the junction contained 6 bases not matched to a gene. CDR3 in DNA: TGTGCCAGCAGCTTGGGATGGGACAGGGGCGATACGCAGTATTTT. This encodes CASSLGWDRGDTQYF. The full variable domain, its missing parts supplied by reference TRBV11-2 and TRBJ2-3, is EAGVAQSPRYKIIEKRQSVAFWCNPISGHATLYWYQQILGQGPKLLIQFQNNGVVDDSQLPKDRFSAERLKGVDSTLKIQPAKLEDSAVYLCASSLGWDRGDTQYFGPGTRLTVL.